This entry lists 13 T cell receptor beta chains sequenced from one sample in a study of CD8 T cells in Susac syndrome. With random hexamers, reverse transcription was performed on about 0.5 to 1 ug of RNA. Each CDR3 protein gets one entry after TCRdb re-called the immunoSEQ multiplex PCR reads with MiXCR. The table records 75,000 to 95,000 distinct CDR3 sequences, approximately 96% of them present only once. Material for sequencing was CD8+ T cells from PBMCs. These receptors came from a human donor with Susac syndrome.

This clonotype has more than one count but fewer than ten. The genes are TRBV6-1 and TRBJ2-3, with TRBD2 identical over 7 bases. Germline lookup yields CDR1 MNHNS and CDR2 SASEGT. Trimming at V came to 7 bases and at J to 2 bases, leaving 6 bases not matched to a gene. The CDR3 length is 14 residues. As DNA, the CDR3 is TGTGCCAGCACCCAGCGGGGCGACACAGATACGCAGTATTTT. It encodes CASTQRGDTDTQYF.

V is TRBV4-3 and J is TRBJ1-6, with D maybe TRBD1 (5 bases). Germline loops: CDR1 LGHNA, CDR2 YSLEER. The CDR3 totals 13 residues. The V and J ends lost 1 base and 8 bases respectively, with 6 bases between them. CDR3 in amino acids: CASSQARDSPLHF. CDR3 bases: TGCGCCAGCAGCCAAGCCAGGGATTCACCCCTCCACTTT.

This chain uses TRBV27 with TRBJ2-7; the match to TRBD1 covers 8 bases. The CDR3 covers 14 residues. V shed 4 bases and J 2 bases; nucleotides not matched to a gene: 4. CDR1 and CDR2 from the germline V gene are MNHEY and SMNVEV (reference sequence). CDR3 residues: CASSSGTGPYEQYF. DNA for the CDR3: TGTGCCAGCAGTTCCGGGACAGGACCCTACGAGCAGTACTTC.

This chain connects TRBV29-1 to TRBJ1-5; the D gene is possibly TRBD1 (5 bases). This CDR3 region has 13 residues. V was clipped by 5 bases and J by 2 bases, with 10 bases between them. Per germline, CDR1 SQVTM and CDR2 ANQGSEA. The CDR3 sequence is CSVRQGGNQPQHF. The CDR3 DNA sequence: TGCAGCGTTCGGCAGGGAGGCAATCAGCCCCAGCATTTT.

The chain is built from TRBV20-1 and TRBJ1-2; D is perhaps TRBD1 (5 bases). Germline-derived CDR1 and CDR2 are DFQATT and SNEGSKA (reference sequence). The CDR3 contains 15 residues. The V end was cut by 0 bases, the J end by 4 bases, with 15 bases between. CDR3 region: CSARDTQGLGYGYTF. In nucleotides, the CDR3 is TGCAGTGCTAGAGACACTCAGGGTCTCGGCTATGGCTACACCTTC.

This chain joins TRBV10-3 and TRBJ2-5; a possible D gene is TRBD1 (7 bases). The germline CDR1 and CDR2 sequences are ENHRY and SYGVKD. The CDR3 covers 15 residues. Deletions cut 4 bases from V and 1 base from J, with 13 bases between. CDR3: CAISAGTAGQETQYF. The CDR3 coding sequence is TGTGCCATCAGTGCCGGGACAGCGGGCCAAGAGACCCAGTACTTC.

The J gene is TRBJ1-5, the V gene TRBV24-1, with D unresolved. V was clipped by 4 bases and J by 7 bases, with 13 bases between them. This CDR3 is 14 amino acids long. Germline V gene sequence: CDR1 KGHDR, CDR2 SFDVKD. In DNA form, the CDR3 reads TGTGCCACCAGTGACACCCGAAGGGAGCAGCCCCAGCATTTT. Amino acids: CATSDTRREQPQHF.

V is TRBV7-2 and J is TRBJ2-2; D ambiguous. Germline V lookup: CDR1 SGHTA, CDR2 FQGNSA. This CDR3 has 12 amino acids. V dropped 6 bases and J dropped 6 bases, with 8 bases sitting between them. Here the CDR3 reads CASRQPPGELFF. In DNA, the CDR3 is TGTGCCAGCAGACAGCCCCCCGGGGAGCTGTTTTTT.

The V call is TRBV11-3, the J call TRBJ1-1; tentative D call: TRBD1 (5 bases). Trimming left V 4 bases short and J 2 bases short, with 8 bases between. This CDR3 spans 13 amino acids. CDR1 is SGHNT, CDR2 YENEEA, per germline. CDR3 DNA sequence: TGTGCCAGCAGCTACAGGTCCAACACTGAAGCTTTCTTT. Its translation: CASSYRSNTEAFF.

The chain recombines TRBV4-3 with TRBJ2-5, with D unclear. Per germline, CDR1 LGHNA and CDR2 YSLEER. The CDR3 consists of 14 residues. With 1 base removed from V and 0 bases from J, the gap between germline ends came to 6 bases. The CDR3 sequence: CASSQAWDQETQYF. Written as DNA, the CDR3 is TGCGCCAGCAGCCAAGCTTGGGACCAAGAGACCCAGTACTTC.

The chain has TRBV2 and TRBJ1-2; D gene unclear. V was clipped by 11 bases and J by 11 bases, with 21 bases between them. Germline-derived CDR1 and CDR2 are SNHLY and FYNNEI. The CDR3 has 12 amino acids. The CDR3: CARQPTTSRYTF. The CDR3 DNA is TGTGCCCGCCAGCCTACCACGAGTCGATACACCTTC.

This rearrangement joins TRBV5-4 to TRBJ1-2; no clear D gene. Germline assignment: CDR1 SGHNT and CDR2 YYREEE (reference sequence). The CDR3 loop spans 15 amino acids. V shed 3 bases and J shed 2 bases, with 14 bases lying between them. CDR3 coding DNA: TGTGCCAGCAGCTCCGACCGGCTTTCCAACTATGGCTACACCTTC. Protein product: CASSSDRLSNYGYTF.

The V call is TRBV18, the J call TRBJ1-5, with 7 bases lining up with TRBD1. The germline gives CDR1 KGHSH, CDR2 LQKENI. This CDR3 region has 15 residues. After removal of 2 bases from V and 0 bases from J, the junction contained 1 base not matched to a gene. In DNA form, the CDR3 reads TGTGCCAGCTCACCAGGACAGGCTAGCAATCAGCCCCAGCATTTT. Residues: CASSPGQASNQPQHF.